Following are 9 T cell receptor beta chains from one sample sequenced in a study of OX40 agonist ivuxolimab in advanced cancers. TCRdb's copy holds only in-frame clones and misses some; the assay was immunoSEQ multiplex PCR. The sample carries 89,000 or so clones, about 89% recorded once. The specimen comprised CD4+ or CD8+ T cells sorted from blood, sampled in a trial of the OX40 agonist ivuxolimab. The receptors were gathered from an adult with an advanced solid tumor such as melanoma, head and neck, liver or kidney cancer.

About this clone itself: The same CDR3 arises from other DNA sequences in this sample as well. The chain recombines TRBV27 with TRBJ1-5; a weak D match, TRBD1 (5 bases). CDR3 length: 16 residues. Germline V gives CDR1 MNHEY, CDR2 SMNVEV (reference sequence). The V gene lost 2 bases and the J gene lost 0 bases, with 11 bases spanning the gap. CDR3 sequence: CASSLGGGYSNQPQHF. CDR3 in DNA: TGTGCCAGCAGTTTAGGTGGGGGGTATAGCAATCAGCCCCAGCATTTT.

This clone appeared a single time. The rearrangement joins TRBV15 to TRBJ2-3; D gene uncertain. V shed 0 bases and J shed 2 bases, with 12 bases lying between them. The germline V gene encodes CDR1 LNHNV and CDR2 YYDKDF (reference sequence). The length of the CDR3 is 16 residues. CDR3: CATSRDRTVLTDTQYF. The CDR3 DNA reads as TGTGCCACCAGCAGAGATCGGACCGTTCTCACAGATACGCAGTATTTT.

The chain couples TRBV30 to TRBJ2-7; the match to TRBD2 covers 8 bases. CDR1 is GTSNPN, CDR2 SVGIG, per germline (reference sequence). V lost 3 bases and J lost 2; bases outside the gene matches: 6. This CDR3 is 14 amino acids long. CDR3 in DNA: TGTGCCTGGAGCGTCGGGAGGGGGGCCTACGAGCAGTACTTC. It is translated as CAWSVGRGAYEQYF.

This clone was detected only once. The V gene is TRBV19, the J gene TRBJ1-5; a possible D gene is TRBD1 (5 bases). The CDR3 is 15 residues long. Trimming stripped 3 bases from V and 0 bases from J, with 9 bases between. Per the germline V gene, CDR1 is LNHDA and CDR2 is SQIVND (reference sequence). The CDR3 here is CASSISRGSNQPQHF. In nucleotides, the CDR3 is TGTGCCAGTAGTATTTCTAGGGGTAGCAATCAGCCCCAGCATTTT.

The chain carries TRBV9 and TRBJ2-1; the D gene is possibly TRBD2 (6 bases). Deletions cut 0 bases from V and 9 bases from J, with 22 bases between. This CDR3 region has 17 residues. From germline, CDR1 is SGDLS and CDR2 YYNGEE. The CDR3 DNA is TGTGCCAGCAGCGTAGGCAGCGGCGGGACCAGTCGCGGTGAGCAGTTCTTC. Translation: CASSVGSGGTSRGEQFF.

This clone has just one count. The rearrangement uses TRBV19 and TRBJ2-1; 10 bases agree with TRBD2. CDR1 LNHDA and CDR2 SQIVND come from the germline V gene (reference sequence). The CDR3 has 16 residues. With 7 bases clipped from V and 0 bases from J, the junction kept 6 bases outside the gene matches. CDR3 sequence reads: CASTPQREGSYNEQFF. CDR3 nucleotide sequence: TGTGCCAGTACCCCCCAGCGGGAGGGCTCCTACAATGAGCAGTTCTTC.

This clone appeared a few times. CDR3 loop: CASSFVLNTEAFF. The DNA of the CDR3 is TGTGCCAGCAGTTTCGTCCTGAACACTGAAGCTTTCTTT. J is TRBJ1-1 and V is TRBV28; no firm D call. V lost 3 bases to trimming and J lost 0 bases, with 5 bases between them. Germline V gene lookup returns CDR1 MDHEN and CDR2 SYDVKM. CDR3 length: 13 residues.

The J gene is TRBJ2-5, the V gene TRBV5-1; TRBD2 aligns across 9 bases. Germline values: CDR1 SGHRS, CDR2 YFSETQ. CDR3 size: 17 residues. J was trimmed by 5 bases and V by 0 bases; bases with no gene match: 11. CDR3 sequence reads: CASSLAAASGTRETQYF. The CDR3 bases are TGCGCCAGCAGCTTGGCGGCGGCTAGCGGGACCAGGGAGACCCAGTACTTC. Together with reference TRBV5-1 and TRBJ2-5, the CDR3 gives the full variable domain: KAGVTQTPRYLIKTRGQQVTLSCSPISGHRSVSWYQQTPGQGLQFLFEYFSETQRNKGNFPGRFSGRQFSNSRSEMNVSTLELGDSALYLCASSLAAASGTRETQYFGPGTRLLVL.

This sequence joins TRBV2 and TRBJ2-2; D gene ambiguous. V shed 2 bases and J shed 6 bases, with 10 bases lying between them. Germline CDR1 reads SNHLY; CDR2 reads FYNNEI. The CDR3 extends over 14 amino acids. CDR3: CASSEPSVPGELFF. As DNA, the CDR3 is TGTGCCAGCAGTGAACCCTCCGTACCCGGGGAGCTGTTTTTT.